What follows describes a single T cell receptor (beta chain). The data originate from a study of blood T cell repertoires in COVID-19. Study summary: There were acute and convalescent COVID-19 samples, and they came from the United States, Italy and Spain. The cDNA or gDNA used as material had been derived from T cells, B-cell-depleted T cells, or PBMCs.

Trimming stripped 7 bases from V and 1 base from J, with 19 bases between. CDR3 length: 16 residues. Per the germline V gene, CDR1 is LNHDA and CDR2 is SQIVND (reference sequence). Per the original data handling: Amplification of reference gene primers was used by the study to estimate nucleated cell counts. The assay was immunoSEQ multiplex PCR, and TCRdb's table has in-frame clones only and misses some. D and trimming were read from the DNA, whereas the V and J calls and clone size are those reported in that table. The sample includes about 300,000 clones, approximately 88% of them seen just once. Sequencing was carried out using peripheral blood. The TCR was taken from a woman aged 25 to 39 who had recovered from COVID-19. The V gene is TRBV19, the J gene TRBJ1-1, with D uncertain. The CDR3 loop is CASIFAAAASNTEAFF. CDR3 in DNA: TGTGCCAGTATATTTGCGGCGGCGGCCTCGAACACTGAAGCTTTCTTT.